Sequencing of this T cell receptor (beta chain) was carried out in a study of regulatory T cells in long-lasting Graves disease. Both iRepertoire HTBI primers and Arm-PCR of CDR3 regions were used to build the TCR beta libraries. In TCRdb, the multiplex PCR reads were re-called with MiXCR into one record per CDR3 protein. Among approximately 470,000 distinct CDR3 sequences listed, 15% to 20% were seen once. Time point defined: newly diagnosed GD, antithyroid drugs for less than 3 months. The TCR library was made from RNA that had been extracted from PBMCs in TRIzol. Roughly 10 milliliters of peripheral blood were drawn into EDTA tubes. The CDR3 runs 14 residues. With V trimmed by 5 bases and J by 4 bases, 4 bases remained unmatched. This clonotype showed up many times. This same sample was also part of a study on T cells in Graves' hyperthyroidism and ophthalmopathy. That source notes: An initial round of RT-PCR targeting the TCR CDR3 relied on the HTBI primer set. Blood shared most expanded thyroid clonotypes above 0.001.

The clonotype comes from a man in his forties with Graves disease. The chain joins TRBV12-3 or TRBV12-4 to TRBJ2-4; 8 positions match TRBD1. The sequences come from peripheral blood mononuclear cells (PBMCs), collected at new diagnosis, from a patient treated with antithyroid drugs. CDR3 sequence reads: CASSSTGGKNIQYF. The DNA of the CDR3 is TGTGCCAGCAGTAGTACAGGGGGGAAAAACATTCAGTACTTC.